Here is one T cell receptor (beta chain) with its context. The data stem from a study of monozygotic twins with inflammatory bowel disease. TCR libraries each used approximately 3,200 ng of total RNA. TCRdb derives one entry per CDR3 protein from the 5' RACE reads, leaving out DNA. Recorded here are approximately 400,000 distinct CDR3 sequences; the top ten clones represent about 2.6%. Germline CDR1 and CDR2: MDHEN and SYDVKM. CDR3 length: 14 residues. V is TRBV28 and J is TRBJ2-7; TCRdb selects TRBD1, and the lack of DNA leaves this call unchecked. This receptor was identified in a human donor with ulcerative colitis or Crohn's disease, or a healthy co-twin of an affected twin (not recorded which). The material sequenced was blood. The CDR3 sequence is CASTNDRVSYEQYF.